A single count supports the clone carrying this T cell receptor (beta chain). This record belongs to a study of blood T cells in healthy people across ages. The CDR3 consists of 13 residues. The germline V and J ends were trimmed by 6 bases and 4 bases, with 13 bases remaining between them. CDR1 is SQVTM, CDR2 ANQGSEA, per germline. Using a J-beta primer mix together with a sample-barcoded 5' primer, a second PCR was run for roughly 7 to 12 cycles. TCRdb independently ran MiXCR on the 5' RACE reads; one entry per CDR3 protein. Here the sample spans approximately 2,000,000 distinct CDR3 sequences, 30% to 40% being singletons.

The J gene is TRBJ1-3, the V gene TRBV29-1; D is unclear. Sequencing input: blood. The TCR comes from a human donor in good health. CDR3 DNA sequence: TGCAGCGTCCACGACGGGCGAGGAAACACCATATATTTT. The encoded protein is CSVHDGRGNTIYF.